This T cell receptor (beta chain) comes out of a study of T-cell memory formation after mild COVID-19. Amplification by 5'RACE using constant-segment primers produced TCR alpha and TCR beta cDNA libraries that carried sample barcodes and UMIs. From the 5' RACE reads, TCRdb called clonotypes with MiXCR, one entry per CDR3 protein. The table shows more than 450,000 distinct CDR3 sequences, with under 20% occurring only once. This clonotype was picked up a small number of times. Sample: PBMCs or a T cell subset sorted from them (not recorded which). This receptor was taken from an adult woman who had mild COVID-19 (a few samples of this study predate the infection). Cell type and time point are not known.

The CDR3 protein is CAISEPTRGPETQYF. As DNA, the CDR3 is TGTGCCATCAGTGAGCCAACCAGGGGGCCGGAGACCCAGTACTTC. The chain combines TRBV10-3 with TRBJ2-5, with TRBD1 matching 8 bases. CDR3 length: 15 amino acids. With 2 bases clipped from V and 5 bases from J, the junction kept 7 bases outside the gene matches. Germline CDR1 reads ENHRY; CDR2 reads SYGVKD.